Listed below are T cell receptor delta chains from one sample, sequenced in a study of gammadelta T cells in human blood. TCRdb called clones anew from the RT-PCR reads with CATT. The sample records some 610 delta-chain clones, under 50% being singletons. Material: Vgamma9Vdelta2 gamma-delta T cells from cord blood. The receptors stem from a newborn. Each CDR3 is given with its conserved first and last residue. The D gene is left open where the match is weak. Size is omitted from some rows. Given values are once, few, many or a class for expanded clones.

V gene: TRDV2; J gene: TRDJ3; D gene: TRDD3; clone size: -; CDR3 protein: CACDTLGASSWDTRQMFF; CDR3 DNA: TGTGCCTGTGACACCCTGGGGGCCAGCTCCTGGGACACCCGACAGATGTTTTTC
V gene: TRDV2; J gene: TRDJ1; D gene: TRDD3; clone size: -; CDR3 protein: CACDWGIRSLIF; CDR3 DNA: TGTGCCTGTGACTGGGGGATACGCTCTCTCATCTTT
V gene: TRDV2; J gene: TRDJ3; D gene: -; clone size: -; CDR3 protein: CACDTVGPSSWDTRQMFF; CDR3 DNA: TGTGCCTGTGACACCGTCGGCCCCAGCTCCTGGGACACCCGACAGATGTTTTTC
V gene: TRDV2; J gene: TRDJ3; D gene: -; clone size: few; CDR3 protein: CACDTVGGFAWDTRQMFF; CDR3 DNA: TGTGCCTGTGACACCGTTGGGGGGTTTGCCTGGGACACCCGACAGATGTTTTTC
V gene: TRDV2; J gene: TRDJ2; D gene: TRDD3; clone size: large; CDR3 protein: CACDGVGGYALTAQLFF; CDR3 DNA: TGTGCCTGTGACGGGGTTGGGGGATACGCTTTGACAGCACAACTCTTCTTT
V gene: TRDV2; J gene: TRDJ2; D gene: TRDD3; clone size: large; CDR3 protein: CACDTWGMTAQLFF; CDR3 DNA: TGTGCCTGTGACACCTGGGGGATGACAGCACAACTCTTCTTT
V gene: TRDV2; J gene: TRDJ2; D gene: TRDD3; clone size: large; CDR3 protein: CACDILGDTAQLFF; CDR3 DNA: TGTGCCTGTGACATCTTGGGGGATACAGCACAACTCTTCTTT
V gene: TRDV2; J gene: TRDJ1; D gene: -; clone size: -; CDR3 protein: CACDTVGPPYTDKLIF; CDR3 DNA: TGTGCCTGTGACACCGTGGGACCACCTTACACCGATAAACTCATCTTT
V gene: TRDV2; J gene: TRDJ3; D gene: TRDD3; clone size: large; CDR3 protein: CACDVAVLGALSWDTRQMFF; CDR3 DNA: TGTGCCTGTGACGTCGCCGTACTGGGGGCCCTCTCCTGGGACACCCGACAGATGTTTTTC
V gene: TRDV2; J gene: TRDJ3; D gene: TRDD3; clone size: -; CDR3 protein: CACDTAGILSWDTRQMFF; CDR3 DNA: TGTGCCTGTGACACGGCGGGGATACTCTCCTGGGACACCCGACAGATGTTTTTC
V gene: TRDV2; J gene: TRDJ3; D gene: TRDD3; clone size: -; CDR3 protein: CACVSLLGDNSWDTRQMFF; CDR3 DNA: TGTGCCTGTGTCTCCCTACTGGGGGACAACTCCTGGGACACCCGACAGATGTTTTTC
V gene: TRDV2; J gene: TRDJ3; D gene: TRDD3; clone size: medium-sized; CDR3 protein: CACDIQTTGGSPWDTRQMFF; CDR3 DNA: TGTGCCTGTGACATACAAACTACTGGGGGATCCCCCTGGGACACCCGACAGATGTTTTTC
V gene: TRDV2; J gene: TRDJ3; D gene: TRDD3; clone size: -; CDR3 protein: CACDTTGGLVTWDTRQMFF; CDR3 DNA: TGTGCCTGTGACACGACTGGGGGATTAGTAACCTGGGACACCCGACAGATGTTTTTC
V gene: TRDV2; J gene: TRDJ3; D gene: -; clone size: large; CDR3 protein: CACAPLWDTRQMFF; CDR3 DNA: TGTGCCTGTGCCCCCCTTTGGGACACCCGACAGATGTTTTTC
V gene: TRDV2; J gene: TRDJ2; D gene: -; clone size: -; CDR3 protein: CACDTLGNLGLTAQLFF; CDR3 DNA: TGTGCCTGTGACACCTTGGGGAATTTGGGTTTGACAGCACAACTCTTCTTT
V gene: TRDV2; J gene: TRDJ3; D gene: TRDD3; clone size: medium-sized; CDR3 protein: CACDKVGDRSSWDTRQMFF; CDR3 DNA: TGTGCCTGTGACAAGGTGGGGGATAGGAGCTCCTGGGACACCCGACAGATGTTTTTC
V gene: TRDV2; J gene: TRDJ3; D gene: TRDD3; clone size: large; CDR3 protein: CACDTVLGDGSSWDTRQMFF; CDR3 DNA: TGTGCCTGTGACACCGTACTGGGGGATGGAAGCTCCTGGGACACCCGACAGATGTTTTTC
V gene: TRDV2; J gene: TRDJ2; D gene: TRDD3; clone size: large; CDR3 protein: CACDILGDTLTAQLFF; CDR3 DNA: TGTGCCTGTGACATACTGGGGGATACTTTGACAGCACAACTCTTCTTT
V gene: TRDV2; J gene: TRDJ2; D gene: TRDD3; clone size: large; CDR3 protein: CACDPLLGDTAQLFF; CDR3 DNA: TGTGCCTGTGACCCCCTACTGGGGGATACGGCACAACTCTTCTTT
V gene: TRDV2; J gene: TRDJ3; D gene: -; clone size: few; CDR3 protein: CACDVAGLPSSWDTRQMFF; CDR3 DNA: TGTGCCTGTGACGTCGCGGGGCTACCGAGCTCCTGGGACACCCGACAGATGTTTTTC
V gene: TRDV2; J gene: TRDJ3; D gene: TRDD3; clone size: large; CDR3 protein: CACDTPLGDWDTRQMFF; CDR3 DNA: TGTGCCTGTGACACCCCTTTGGGGGACTGGGACACCCGACAGATGTTTTTC
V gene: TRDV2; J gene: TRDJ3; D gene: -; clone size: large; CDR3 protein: CACDYWDTRQMFF; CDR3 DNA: TGTGCCTGTGACTACTGGGACACCCGACAGATGTTTTTC
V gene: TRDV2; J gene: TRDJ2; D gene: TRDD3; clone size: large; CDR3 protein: CACDHVLGDTPALTAQLFF; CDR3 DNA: TGTGCCTGTGACCACGTACTGGGGGATACGCCAGCTTTGACAGCACAACTCTTCTTT
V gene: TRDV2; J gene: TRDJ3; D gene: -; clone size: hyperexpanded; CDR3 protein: CACDWGAFSWDTRQMFF; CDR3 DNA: TGTGCCTGTGACTGGGGGGCCTTCTCCTGGGACACCCGACAGATGTTTTTC
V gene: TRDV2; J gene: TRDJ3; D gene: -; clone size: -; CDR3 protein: CACDTIKNSWDTRQMFF; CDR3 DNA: TGCGCCTGTGACACGATCAAGAACTCCTGGGACACCCGACAGATGTTTTTC
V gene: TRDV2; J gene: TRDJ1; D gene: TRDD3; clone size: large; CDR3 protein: CACDTGLGDTDKLIF; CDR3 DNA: TGTGCCTGTGACACCGGACTGGGGGATACCGATAAACTCATCTTT
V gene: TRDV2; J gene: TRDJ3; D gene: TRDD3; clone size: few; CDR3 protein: CASTGGYVASWDTRQMFF; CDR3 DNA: TGTGCCAGTACTGGGGGATACGTGGCCTCCTGGGACACCCGACAGATGTTTTTC
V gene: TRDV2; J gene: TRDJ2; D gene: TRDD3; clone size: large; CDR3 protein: CACDTGWGIHLTAQLFF; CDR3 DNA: TGTGCCTGTGACACCGGGTGGGGGATACATTTGACAGCACAACTCTTCTTT
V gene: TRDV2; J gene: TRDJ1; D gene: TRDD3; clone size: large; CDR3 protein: CACDTGLGGYADKLIF; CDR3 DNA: TGTGCCTGTGACACCGGACTTGGGGGATACGCCGATAAACTCATCTTT